This record concerns one T cell receptor (beta chain) sequence. Each of the donors was a healthy bone marrow donor. This sample was included in a study of cytomegalovirus exposure and HLA in healthy donors. V shed 5 bases and J 1 base; nucleotides not matched to a gene: 4. The CDR3 has 16 residues. Germline CDR1 and CDR2: MNHEY and SMNVEV (reference sequence). Both 60 Vbeta primers and 13 Jbeta primers went into the PCR. Generated by immunoSEQ multiplex PCR, the TCRdb table keeps only in-frame clones and is missing some. The table lists about 160,000 clones, 70% to 80% of them singletons. This TCR was recovered from a man in his fifties or sixties in good health and CMV-seropositive. The chain carries TRBV27 and TRBJ2-2; the match to TRBD2 covers 10 bases. The sequencing input was PBMCs. The CDR3 DNA reads TGTGCCAGCAGTAAGCTAGCGGGGGTGAACACCGGGGAGCTGTTTTTT. The encoded protein is CASSKLAGVNTGELFF.